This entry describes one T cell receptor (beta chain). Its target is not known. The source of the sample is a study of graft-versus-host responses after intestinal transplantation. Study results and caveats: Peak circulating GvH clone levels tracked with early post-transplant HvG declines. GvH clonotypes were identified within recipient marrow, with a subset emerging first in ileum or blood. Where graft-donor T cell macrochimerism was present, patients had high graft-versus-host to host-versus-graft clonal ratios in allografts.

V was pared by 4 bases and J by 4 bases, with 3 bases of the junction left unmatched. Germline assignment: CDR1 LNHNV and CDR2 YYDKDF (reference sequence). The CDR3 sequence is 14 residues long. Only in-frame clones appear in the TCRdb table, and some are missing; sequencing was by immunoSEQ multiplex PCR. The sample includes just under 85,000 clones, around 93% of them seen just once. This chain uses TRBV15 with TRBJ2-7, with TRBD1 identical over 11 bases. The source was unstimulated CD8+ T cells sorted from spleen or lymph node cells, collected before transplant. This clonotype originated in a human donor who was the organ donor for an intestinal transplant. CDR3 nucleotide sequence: TGTGCCACCAGCACAGGACAGGGGGCTTACGAGCAGTACTTC. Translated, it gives CATSTGQGAYEQYF.